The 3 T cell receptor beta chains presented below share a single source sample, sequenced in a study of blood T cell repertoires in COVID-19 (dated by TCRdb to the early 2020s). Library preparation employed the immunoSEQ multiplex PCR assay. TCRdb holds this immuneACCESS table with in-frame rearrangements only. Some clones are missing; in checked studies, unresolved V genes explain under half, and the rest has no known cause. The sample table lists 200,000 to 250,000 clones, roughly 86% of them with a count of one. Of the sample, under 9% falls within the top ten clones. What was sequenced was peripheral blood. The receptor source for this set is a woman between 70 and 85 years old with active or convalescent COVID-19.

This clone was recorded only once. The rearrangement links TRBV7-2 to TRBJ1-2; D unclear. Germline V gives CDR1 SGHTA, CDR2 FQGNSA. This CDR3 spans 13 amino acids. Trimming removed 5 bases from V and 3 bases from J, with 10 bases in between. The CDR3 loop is CASSPESYYGYTF. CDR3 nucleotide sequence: TGTGCCAGCAGCCCCGAAAGCTACTATGGCTACACCTTC. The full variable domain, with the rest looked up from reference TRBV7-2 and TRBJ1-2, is GAGVSQSPSNKVTEKGKDVELRCDPISGHTALYWYRQSLGQGLEFLIYFQGNSAPDKSGLPSDRFSAERTGGSVSTLTIQRTQQEDSAVYLCASSPESYYGYTFGSGTRLTVV.

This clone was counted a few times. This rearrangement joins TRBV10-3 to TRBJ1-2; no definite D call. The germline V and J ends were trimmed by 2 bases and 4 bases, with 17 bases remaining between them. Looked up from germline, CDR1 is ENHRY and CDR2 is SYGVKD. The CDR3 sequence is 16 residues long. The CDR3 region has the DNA TGTGCCATCAGTGAGAGGAAGAAGGAGGGCACCTATGGCTACACCTTC. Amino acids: CAISERKKEGTYGYTF.

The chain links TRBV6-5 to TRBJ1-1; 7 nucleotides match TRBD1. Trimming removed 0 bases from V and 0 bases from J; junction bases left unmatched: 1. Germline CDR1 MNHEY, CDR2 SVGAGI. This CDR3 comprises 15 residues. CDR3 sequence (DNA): TGTGCCAGCAGTTACTCCCAGGGGGTGAACACTGAAGCTTTCTTT. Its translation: CASSYSQGVNTEAFF.